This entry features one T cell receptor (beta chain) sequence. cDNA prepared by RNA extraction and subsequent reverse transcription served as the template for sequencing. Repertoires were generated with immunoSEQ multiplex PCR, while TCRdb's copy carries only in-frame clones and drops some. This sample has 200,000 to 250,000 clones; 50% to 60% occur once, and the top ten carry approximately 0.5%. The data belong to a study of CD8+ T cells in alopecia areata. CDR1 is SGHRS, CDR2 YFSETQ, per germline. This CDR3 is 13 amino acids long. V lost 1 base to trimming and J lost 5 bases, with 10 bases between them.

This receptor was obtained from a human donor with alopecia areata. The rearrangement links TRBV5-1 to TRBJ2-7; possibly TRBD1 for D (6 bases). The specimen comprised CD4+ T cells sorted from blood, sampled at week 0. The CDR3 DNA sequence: TGCGCCAGCAGCTTGAACAGGGCCGACGAGCAGTACTTC. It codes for CASSLNRADEQYF.